A selection of T cell receptor beta chains follows, all from one sample in a study of cytomegalovirus exposure and HLA in healthy donors. TCRdb's copy holds only in-frame clones and misses some; the assay was immunoSEQ multiplex PCR. The sample has roughly 120,000 clones, 60% to 75% seen once. Sample: PBMCs. These receptors were taken from a woman between 45 and 65 years old in good health and CMV-seropositive. Each CDR3 is given with its conserved first and last residue. A D gene is named only where the DNA matches it firmly. Clone size is stated in some rows and not others, as once, few, many or a class when expanded.

d_call clone_size j_call v_call cdr3_nt cdr3_aa
- - TRBJ2-7 TRBV5-1 TGCGCCAGCAGCTTTACGGTAGAATCCTACGAGCAGTACTTC CASSFTVESYEQYF
- - TRBJ1-2 TRBV6-6 TGTGCCAGCAGTTGGGGAGGAGAATCTGGCTACACCTTC CASSWGGESGYTF
TRBD1 - TRBJ2-7 TRBV19 TGTGCCAGTAGTATCCGCCTTTTTGGGACAGGCTACGAGCAGTACTTC CASSIRLFGTGYEQYF
- - TRBJ1-2 TRBV19 TGTGCCAGTAGTATCTCGGCGGGAGAGGGCTACACCTTC CASSISAGEGYTF
- - TRBJ1-2 TRBV6-5 TGTGCCAGCAGTTACCGTGGGCGGGCCTTCTATGGCTACACCTTC CASSYRGRAFYGYTF
- - TRBJ1-5 TRBV7-9 TGTGCCAGCAGCTTATTATCAGGGGATCAGCCCCAGCATTTT CASSLLSGDQPQHF
- - TRBJ1-2 TRBV19 TGTGCCAGTAGTACCGGCCCCCAGGATATCCATGGCTACACCTTC CASSTGPQDIHGYTF
TRBD1 - TRBJ2-7 TRBV28 TGTGCCAGCAGTCCTCCCGGGACAGGCTCCTACGAGCAGTACTTC CASSPPGTGSYEQYF
- few TRBJ2-2 TRBV7-9 TGTGCCAGCAGCCCCGATCCGGACTCCCGGCCCGGGGAGCTGTTTTTT CASSPDPDSRPGELFF
- - TRBJ1-6 TRBV2 TGCGCCAGCAGTGTTGTCCCAGGGGCTTCACCCCTCCACTTT CASSVVPGASPLHF
TRBD1 - TRBJ2-7 TRBV5-1 TGCGCCAGCACCTCCCCCGGGACAGGGCACGAGCAGTACTTC CASTSPGTGHEQYF
TRBD1 few TRBJ1-2 TRBV14 TGTGCCAGCAGCCCAGGAGGGACAGGGGGCGCCTTGAGGGGCTACACCTTC CASSPGGTGGALRGYTF
- - TRBJ1-3 TRBV18 TGTGCCAGCTCACCCCCGAGTGAACCTGGAAACACCATATATTTT CASSPPSEPGNTIYF
TRBD1 - TRBJ1-6 TRBV7-9 TGTGCCAGCAGCTCACCCCCGTGGACAGGGATCGCTTCACCCCTCCACTTT CASSSPPWTGIASPLHF
TRBD2 - TRBJ2-1 TRBV7-2 TGTGCCAGCAGTGGGGGGGTCGTCTACAATGAGCAGTTCTTC CASSGGVVYNEQFF
- - TRBJ2-6 TRBV25-1 TGTGCCAGCAGTGAACCTTCTGGGGCCAACGTCCTGACTTTC CASSEPSGANVLTF
TRBD2 - TRBJ2-4 TRBV19 TGTGCCAGTAGTGTCCGACTAGCGGGGGGGGATATTTTAGCCAAAGACATTCAGTACTTC CASSVRLAGGDILAKDIQYF
- once TRBJ1-1 TRBV15 TGTGCCACCAGCAGAGATCCCGGGTTCGCAAACACTGAAGCTTTCTTT CATSRDPGFANTEAFF
- few TRBJ1-2 TRBV5-4 TGTGCCAGCACTCAGAACGGAGGAATTGCCTTC CASTQNGGIAF
- - TRBJ1-2 TRBV7-2 TGTGCCAGCAGCTTACGGCGCCCGGGGTTCTATGGCTACACCTTC CASSLRRPGFYGYTF
- - TRBJ1-4 TRBV4-3 TGCGCCAGCAGCTTCAGGGCAGCTAATGAAAAACTGTTTTTT CASSFRAANEKLFF
TRBD2 - TRBJ2-1 TRBV7-9 TGTGCCAGCAGCTGGGTCCCTAGCGGGGAGTTCCCCTACAATGAGCAGTTCTTC CASSWVPSGEFPYNEQFF
- - TRBJ1-6 TRBV4-1 TGCGCCAGCAGCCAAGCCGCGACCCCAGGGGCAGCCTATAATTCACCCCTCCACTTT CASSQAATPGAAYNSPLHF
- - TRBJ1-2 TRBV7-2 TGTGCCAGCAGCCCTGGAGGGTTGGGCAACTATGGCTACACCTTC CASSPGGLGNYGYTF
TRBD2 - TRBJ2-5 TRBV5-1 TGCGCCAGCAGCCCACCTGGACTAGCGGGGGAGACCCAGTACTTC CASSPPGLAGETQYF
TRBD1 once TRBJ1-2 TRBV27 TGTGCCAGCAGTACCCAGGGACAGCGATGGAGCTACACCTTC CASSTQGQRWSYTF
TRBD1 - TRBJ2-1 TRBV7-2 TGTGCCAGCAGCGACGACAGGGAGCTCCAGTTCTTC CASSDDRELQFF
- - TRBJ1-1 TRBV18 TGTGCCAGCTCACCACTTCGGGGGGCGGAGAACACTGAAGCTTTCTTT CASSPLRGAENTEAFF
- - TRBJ1-2 TRBV7-9 TGTGCCAGCAGCTTGACCGTCCCCGGGGGTGGCTACACCTTC CASSLTVPGGGYTF
- - TRBJ2-3 TRBV9 TGTGCCAGCAGCGTATTAGCAACAGATACGCAGTATTTT CASSVLATDTQYF
TRBD1 - TRBJ2-3 TRBV7-7 TGTGCCAGCAGCTTAATCGGACAGGCGCATACGCAGTATTTT CASSLIGQAHTQYF
- - TRBJ1-1 TRBV4-2 TGTGCCAGCAGCCAAGTGCAACAGGCCCTCAACACTGAAGCTTTCTTT CASSQVQQALNTEAFF
TRBD1 - TRBJ1-6 TRBV15 TGTGCCACCAGCAGGACAGGGTATAATGATTCACCCCTCCACTTT CATSRTGYNDSPLHF
- - TRBJ2-1 TRBV27 TGTGCCAGCAGGCTAGGCGGGGCTACCTACAATGAGCAGTTCTTC CASRLGGATYNEQFF
TRBD1 once TRBJ2-6 TRBV7-9 TGTGCCAGCAGCTTGGGACAGAGTAACTCTGGGGCCAACGTCCTGACTTTC CASSLGQSNSGANVLTF
- - TRBJ1-2 TRBV18 TGTGCCAGCTCACCAAACGCCCGGGTCGAGGGCTACACCTTC CASSPNARVEGYTF
- - TRBJ1-1 TRBV29-1 TGCAGCGTTGAAGTGGGCGGGGAGCCGGCTTTCTTT CSVEVGGEPAFF
TRBD2 - TRBJ2-7 TRBV7-9 TGTGCCAGCTCTCTAGCGGATCACTACGAGCAGTACTTC CASSLADHYEQYF
TRBD1 - TRBJ1-2 TRBV7-9 TGTGCCAGCAGCTTACGCGACAGGGAACGGCATGGCTACACCTTC CASSLRDRERHGYTF
TRBD1 few TRBJ1-2 TRBV10-3 TGTGCCATCAGTGAGCCCTTCCGCCTGGGACAGGGGTTCTATGGCTACACCTTC CAISEPFRLGQGFYGYTF
- - TRBJ2-7 TRBV10-3 TGTGCCATCACCCCCGGGGAGGGGGGATCCTACGAGCAGTACTTC CAITPGEGGSYEQYF
TRBD2 few TRBJ2-3 TRBV10-1 TGCGCCAGCAGTAACTACCCTAGCGGGGACACAGATACGCAGTATTTT CASSNYPSGDTDTQYF
TRBD1 - TRBJ1-5 TRBV28 TGTGCCAGCAGTTTATCTTCAGGGGGGCAGCCCCAGCATTTT CASSLSSGGQPQHF
TRBD1 - TRBJ2-1 TRBV6-6 TGTGCCAGCAACCCACAGGGGGCAGGGAATGAGCAGTTCTTC CASNPQGAGNEQFF
TRBD1 - TRBJ1-2 TRBV29-1 TGCAGCGTTGACCAGGGGGTCTATGGCTACACCTTC CSVDQGVYGYTF
- - TRBJ1-2 TRBV6-4 TGTGCCAGCAGTTTTTTTCCTTTCAGGGATGTTAGCTATGGCTACACCTTC CASSFFPFRDVSYGYTF